This TCR beta chain was recovered during a study of CD8 T cells in ankylosing spondylitis. Study-wide results and limits: Reports of some motif variants in reactive arthritis synovial fluid and blood predate this one. Roughly 8 highly homologous variants made up a TCR beta motif, and this motif appeared characteristic of ankylosing spondylitis blood. As reported, disease-linked clones showed significant enrichment in matched ankylosing spondylitis synovial fluid.

The CDR3 totals 15 residues. V shed 0 bases, J shed 8 bases, and the junction held 6 bases outside the gene matches. CDR1 is SGDLS and CDR2 is YYNGEE in the germline V gene. One entry per CDR3 protein, called by TCRdb with MiXCR from the 5' RACE reads. The sample holds some 200,000 distinct CDR3 sequences, about 7% seen once. Notes on this clonotype: Its antigen remains unidentified.

This TCR was recovered from a male donor with ankylosing spondylitis. Source material: blood, either unsorted or a sorted T cell fraction (not recorded which). V and J are TRBV9 and TRBJ2-1, with 9 positions matching TRBD2. CDR3 sequence (DNA): TGTGCCAGCAGCGTAGACCTAGCGGGGCCAGATGAGCAGTTCTTC. Its protein is CASSVDLAGPDEQFF.